Presented here are 14 T cell receptor beta chains from one specimen sequenced in a study of T cells after yellow fever vaccination. TCRdb re-derived calls from the 5' RACE reads in MiXCR, one entry per CDR3 protein. The repertoire has under 550,000 distinct CDR3 sequences, 20% to 25% of them found once; the top ten carry roughly a sixth. The sample here was PBMCs, taken 20 to 25 days after the first yellow fever vaccination. Receptors originate from a man aged 18-30 years who received the YFV17D yellow fever vaccine.

This clonotype appeared a few times. The CDR3 is CAARPRNEQFF. DNA for the CDR3: TGTGCCGCCCGGCCGAGGAATGAGCAGTTCTTC. The rearrangement uses TRBV30 and TRBJ2-1, with D unresolved. V lost 8 bases and J lost 7, with 12 bases in between. The CDR3 is made up of 11 amino acids. From germline, CDR1 is GTSNPN and CDR2 SVGIG (reference sequence).

This clonotype was seen a few times. The chain links TRBV9 to TRBJ2-5; D is unclear. Per the germline V gene, CDR1 is SGDLS and CDR2 is YYNGEE. This CDR3 region has 13 residues. The ends were cut back, 0 bases at V and 5 bases at J, with 8 bases in the middle. The CDR3 nucleotides are TGTGCCAGCAGCGTAGGCCTGGGGGAGACCCAGTACTTC. Residues: CASSVGLGETQYF.

This clonotype was picked up a small number of times. V usage is TRBV15 and J usage is TRBJ2-7, with D possibly TRBD1 on 6 matching bases. The CDR3 sequence is 18 residues long. Germline V gives CDR1 LNHNV, CDR2 YYDKDF (reference sequence). V lost 1 base and J lost 1, with 20 bases in between. The CDR3 is CATSRGGGAGFGSYEQYV. CDR3 bases: TGTGCCACCAGCAGAGGAGGGGGTGCAGGGTTCGGATCCTACGAGCAGTACGTC.

This rearrangement joins TRBV2 to TRBJ1-1; weak D call: TRBD1 (5 bases). V was shortened by 10 bases and J by 0 bases, with 15 bases between the two germline ends. The CDR3 runs 14 residues. From germline, CDR1 is SNHLY and CDR2 FYNNEI. CDR3 region: CAITDRNMNTEAFF. The CDR3, as DNA: TGTGCCATCACAGACAGAAACATGAACACTGAAGCTTTCTTT. The variable domain in full, with the rest retrieved from reference TRBV2 and TRBJ1-1, is EPEVTQTPSHQVTQMGQEVILRCVPISNHLYFYWYRQILGQKVEFLVSFYNNEISEKSEIFDDQFSVERPDGSNFTLKIRSTKLEDSAMYFCAITDRNMNTEAFFGQGTRLTVV.

The CDR3 spells CASSSNSGIPAFF. The CDR3 DNA sequence: TGTGCCAGCAGCTCTAACTCAGGGATTCCAGCTTTCTTT. This chain uses TRBV7-9 with TRBJ1-1, with D perhaps TRBD1 (5 bases). The germline CDR1 and CDR2 sequences are SEHNR and FQNEAQ (reference sequence). Trimming took off 4 bases at V and 10 bases at J, with 16 bases between the two ends. The CDR3 extends over 13 amino acids.

The chain combines TRBV11-3 with TRBJ2-1, with 7 bases aligning to TRBD1. Germline V gene data show CDR1 as SGHNT and CDR2 as YENEEA. This CDR3 has 13 amino acids. The V segment lost 4 bases and the J segment 9 bases; nucleotides outside the gene matches: 6. The CDR3 is CASSSGGRAEQFF. CDR3 sequence (DNA): TGTGCCAGCAGCTCAGGGGGTCGGGCTGAGCAGTTCTTC.

V and J are TRBV20-1 and TRBJ1-4; weak D call: TRBD1 (5 bases). Trimming cost V 6 bases and J 6 bases, with 17 bases left between them. The germline V gene encodes CDR1 DFQATT and CDR2 SNEGSKA (reference sequence). The CDR3 is 14 residues long. The CDR3 spells CSALAGGRDEKLFF. In DNA, the CDR3 is TGCAGTGCCCTGGCGGGGGGACGCGATGAAAAACTGTTTTTT.

This clonotype was observed a handful of times. The gene calls are TRBV14 and TRBJ1-2; D unresolved. Germline CDR1 is SGHDN and CDR2 is FVKESK. V was shortened by 1 base and J by 7 bases, with 13 bases between the two germline ends. The CDR3 is 14 residues long. CDR3: CASSQGEGRAGYTF. The CDR3 coding sequence is TGTGCCAGCAGCCAAGGGGAGGGCCGCGCTGGCTACACCTTC.

This clonotype was picked up a small number of times. The chain is built from TRBV7-3 and TRBJ1-2, with D maybe TRBD1 (5 bases). CDR3 length: 16 amino acids. Germline V gene lookup returns CDR1 SGHTA and CDR2 FQGTGA. The germline V and J ends were trimmed by 5 bases and 3 bases, with 19 bases remaining between them. The CDR3 is CASSLTGHGGDYGYTF. In DNA, the CDR3 is TGTGCCAGCAGCCTCACCGGACATGGAGGAGACTATGGCTACACCTTC.

In this sample, this clonotype turned up many times. This chain uses TRBV7-8 with TRBJ1-5; D call uncertain. V was trimmed by 8 bases and J by 5 bases, leaving 22 bases between them. Germline V gene sequence: CDR1 SGHVS, CDR2 FQNEAQ. The CDR3 contains 16 residues. The DNA of the CDR3 is TGTGCCAGCGGGTTGGGAAATGGGCTCATAGATCAGCCCCAGCATTTT. Translating gives CASGLGNGLIDQPQHF.

This clonotype was seen a handful of times. V usage is TRBV3-1 and J usage is TRBJ2-2, with TRBD1 identical over 8 bases. CDR1 is LGHDT and CDR2 is YNNKEL in the germline V gene (reference sequence). The V and J ends lost 1 base and 2 bases, in that order; junction bases with no gene match: 6. CDR3 size: 17 residues. For the CDR3, the DNA is TGTGCCAGCAGCCAAGTAGGGCAGGGGGCCAACACCGGGGAGCTGTTTTTT. This translates into CASSQVGQGANTGELFF.

The chain joins TRBV10-3 to TRBJ2-1, with TRBD2 matching over 10 bases. CDR1 ENHRY and CDR2 SYGVKD come from the germline V gene. The V and J ends lost 2 bases and 4 bases, in that order; junction bases with no gene match: 5. The CDR3 runs 16 residues. The CDR3, as DNA: TGTGCCATCAGTGAGGCCTGGACTAGCGGATACAATGAGCAGTTCTTC. The encoded protein is CAISEAWTSGYNEQFF.

The V and J genes are TRBV29-1 and TRBJ2-1, with D hard to call. The CDR3 runs to 12 residues. CDR1 and CDR2 (germline): SQVTM, ANQGSEA. The V end was cut by 4 bases, the J end by 2 bases, with 6 bases between. This CDR3 is CSVGEAYNEQFF. Written as DNA, the CDR3 is TGCAGCGTTGGTGAAGCCTACAATGAGCAGTTCTTC.

This clonotype was counted between two and nine times. The V call is TRBV6-1, the J call TRBJ1-2; 9 nucleotides line up with TRBD1. The CDR3 sequence is 12 residues long. Germline V gene lookup returns CDR1 MNHNS and CDR2 SASEGT. Trimming removed 5 bases from V and 8 bases from J; junction bases left unmatched: 3. The CDR3 coding sequence is TGTGCCAGCAGTAGACAGGGGGAGGGCTACACCTTC. Residues: CASSRQGEGYTF.